This TCR beta chain was obtained from a study of shared clonotypes between healthy human individuals. Notes on this clone: Its antigen is unknown.

Terminally differentiated effector memory CD45RA+ cells were excluded from the naive CD8 cells, which were CD45RO-negative and positively selected for CCR7. Some 30,000 T cell genomes (around 0.2 ug DNA) went into each sorted-subset replicate. Sequenced by immunoSEQ multiplex PCR; TCRdb stores in-frame clones only, minus some. In the table there are around 640,000 clones, around 96% of which are singletons. General study results and limits: The study's rarefaction showed incomplete sorted-subset sequencing despite large depth. Naive CD4 clonotype sharing across a handful of donors was 4% to 5.5%.

The CDR3 is 15 residues long. Germline V gene sequence: CDR1 MDHEN, CDR2 SYDVKM. The V gene lost 6 bases and the J gene lost 0 bases, with 12 bases spanning the gap. This sequence joins TRBV28 and TRBJ2-1, with D uncertain. This sequence was found in a woman under 40 in good health. The sequencing sample was made of naive CD8+ T cells sorted from blood. CDR3 in amino acids: CASSVGYSSYNEQFF. CDR3 coding DNA: TGTGCCAGCAGCGTTGGGTACAGCTCCTACAATGAGCAGTTCTTC.